A single sample is the source of the 18 T cell receptor beta chains below, sequenced in a study of cytomegalovirus exposure and HLA in healthy donors. A multiplex PCR was run with 60 Vbeta primers and 13 Jbeta primers. Only in-frame clones appear in the TCRdb table, and some are missing; sequencing was by immunoSEQ multiplex PCR. This table holds around 300,000 clones, about 83% found once. Sequencing was carried out using PBMCs. These receptors were obtained from a woman in her thirties or forties in good health and CMV-seropositive.

This chain connects TRBV11-2 to TRBJ2-5; possible D gene TRBD1, 5 bases. Per the germline V gene, CDR1 is SGHAT and CDR2 is FQNNGV. CDR3 length: 14 residues. The V end was cut by 6 bases, the J end by 1 base, with 12 bases between. CDR3 residues: CASSPRVPQETQYF. Here the CDR3 DNA reads TGTGCCAGCAGTCCCAGGGTTCCCCAAGAGACCCAGTACTTC.

In regard to this clone: Other DNA sequences in this specimen translate into the identical CDR3. The J gene is TRBJ2-5, the V gene TRBV7-2; no definite D call. This CDR3 is built from 12 residues. Per germline, CDR1 SGHTA and CDR2 FQGNSA. The ends were cut back, 0 bases at V and 5 bases at J, with 4 bases in the middle. The CDR3 loop reads CASSLARETQYF. The CDR3 DNA sequence: TGTGCCAGCAGCTTAGCGCGGGAGACCCAGTACTTC.

This clone was seen once. The chain couples TRBV5-1 to TRBJ2-2, with 9 bases that match TRBD2. V gave up 3 bases and J gave up 8 bases; unmatched junction bases: 5. Germline V gene lookup returns CDR1 SGHRS and CDR2 YFSETQ. The CDR3 totals 14 residues. The CDR3 spells CASSSAGGSGELFF. The CDR3 DNA reads as TGCGCCAGCAGCTCAGCGGGAGGATCGGGGGAGCTGTTTTTT.

The chain combines TRBV5-6 with TRBJ1-2, with 9 bases identical to TRBD1. The V gene's germline CDR1 is SGHDT and CDR2 YYEEEE. V was clipped by 4 bases and J by 7 bases; unmatched bases: 14. The CDR3 has 16 residues. The CDR3 is CASSVRTGTGNRGYTF. In DNA, the CDR3 is TGTGCCAGCAGCGTACGAACCGGGACAGGGAATCGTGGCTACACCTTC. The complete variable domain, with remaining parts taken from reference TRBV5-6 and TRBJ1-2, reads DAGVTQSPTHLIKTRGQQVTLRCSPKSGHDTVSWYQQALGQGPQFIFQYYEEEERQRGNFPDRFSGHQFPNYSSELNVNALLLGDSALYLCASSVRTGTGNRGYTFGSGTRLTVV.

The CDR3 reads CASLGSSYNEQFF. DNA for the CDR3: TGTGCCAGCCTCGGGAGCTCCTACAATGAGCAGTTCTTC. This chain links TRBV7-9 with TRBJ2-1, with D perhaps TRBD2 (6 bases). The germline gives CDR1 SEHNR, CDR2 FQNEAQ (reference sequence). Trimming left V 8 bases short and J 0 bases short, with 8 bases between. The CDR3 runs to 13 residues.

V is TRBV27 and J is TRBJ1-5; 7 bases are shared with TRBD1. Germline CDR1 is MNHEY and CDR2 is SMNVEV (reference sequence). Losses at the gene ends were 5 bases for V and 3 bases for J; bases not matched to a gene: 7. CDR3 size: 15 residues. The CDR3 DNA reads as TGTGCCAGCAGTGGAACAGGGGCCTTCAATCAGCCCCAGCATTTT. Translated, it gives CASSGTGAFNQPQHF.

This chain connects TRBV5-1 to TRBJ2-2, with 11 bases aligning to TRBD1. Per the germline V gene, CDR1 is SGHRS and CDR2 is YFSETQ. With V trimmed by 3 bases and J by 6 bases, 4 bases remained unmatched. The CDR3 consists of 15 residues. CDR3 region: CASSWDRGDAGELFF. CDR3 sequence (DNA): TGCGCCAGCAGCTGGGACAGGGGGGATGCCGGGGAGCTGTTTTTT.

V usage is TRBV7-8 and J usage is TRBJ2-7; perhaps TRBD2 as D (5 bases). The V gene's germline CDR1 is SGHVS and CDR2 FQNEAQ. The CDR3 has 15 amino acids. Trimming took 4 bases from V and 3 from J, leaving 16 bases between them. The CDR3 bases are TGTGCCAGCAGCTCCCAGGCGCGGGTTGACTACGAGCAGTACTTC. This codes for CASSSQARVDYEQYF.

The chain uses TRBV5-6 and TRBJ2-6; no clear D gene. Germline CDR1 SGHDT, CDR2 YYEEEE. V lost 0 bases to trimming and J lost 0 bases, with 10 bases between them. This CDR3 has 17 amino acids. The CDR3 reads CASSLVPVLSGANVLTF. The DNA for the CDR3 is TGTGCCAGCAGCTTGGTACCAGTTCTCTCTGGGGCCAACGTCCTGACTTTC.

The chain recombines TRBV4-3 with TRBJ1-6; perhaps TRBD1 as D (6 bases). Trimming stripped 1 base from V and 9 bases from J, with 22 bases between. Germline V gene data show CDR1 as LGHNA and CDR2 as YSLEER. This CDR3 spans 18 amino acids. The CDR3 region has the DNA TGCGCCAGCAGCCAAGGGGGGCGAGGGCCAGAAGGGGGTTCACCCCTCCACTTT. Amino acid sequence: CASSQGGRGPEGGSPLHF.

CDR3 bases: TGTGCCAGCAGCTCAAATCCAGGAACAGATACGCAGTATTTT. Its translation is CASSSNPGTDTQYF. The chain joins TRBV7-3 to TRBJ2-3; D is uncertain. The germline V gene has CDR1 SGHTA and CDR2 FQGTGA. The CDR3 is 14 residues long. Trimming cost V 4 bases and J 3 bases, with 11 bases left between them.

The count of this clone is one. V and J are TRBV5-1 and TRBJ2-1; 8 bases agree with TRBD2. The CDR3 length is 14 residues. V lost 5 bases, J lost 7 bases, and 8 bases stayed unmatched. Germline-derived CDR1 and CDR2 are SGHRS and YFSETQ. This CDR3 is CASRIAGSGNEQFF. The CDR3 bases are TGCGCCAGCAGGATAGCGGGAAGTGGGAATGAGCAGTTCTTC.

The rearrangement uses TRBV19 and TRBJ2-2; 10 positions agree with TRBD2. With 3 bases clipped from V and 3 bases from J, the junction kept 4 bases outside the gene matches. The CDR3 has 16 residues. Germline assignment: CDR1 LNHDA and CDR2 SQIVND (reference sequence). The CDR3 sequence is CASSILLAGDTGELFF. The CDR3 DNA is TGTGCCAGTAGTATCTTGCTAGCGGGAGACACCGGGGAGCTGTTTTTT.

The J gene is TRBJ2-2, the V gene TRBV2; 9 positions match TRBD2. Trimming took 5 bases from V and 4 from J; bases not matched to a gene: 5. Germline values: CDR1 SNHLY, CDR2 FYNNEI. This CDR3 contains 15 residues. CDR3 nucleotides: TGTGCCAGCAGTTTAGCGGGAGTTCCCACCGGGGAGCTGTTTTTT. This sequence encodes CASSLAGVPTGELFF.

This rearrangement joins TRBV14 to TRBJ2-7; 8 nucleotides agree with TRBD2. The V and J ends lost 4 bases and 4 bases, in that order; junction bases with no gene match: 6. Germline V CDR1 and CDR2: SGHDN, FVKESK. The CDR3 spans 14 residues. CDR3: CASSPAGARYEQYF. CDR3 nucleotide sequence: TGTGCCAGCAGCCCAGCGGGGGCTAGGTACGAGCAGTACTTC.

J is TRBJ2-1 and V is TRBV6-1; 10 positions match TRBD2. CDR1 MNHNS and CDR2 SASEGT come from the germline V gene. The CDR3 extends over 15 amino acids. Unmatched junction bases numbered 9, after V lost 6 bases and J lost 7 bases. CDR3 sequence: CASSLSSGSPNEQFF. In DNA form, the CDR3 reads TGTGCCAGCAGCCTCTCTAGCGGGAGTCCGAATGAGCAGTTCTTC.

The chain joins TRBV6-5 to TRBJ2-1; 7 nucleotides agree with TRBD1. With 6 bases clipped from V and 12 bases from J, the junction kept 14 bases outside the gene matches. The CDR3 runs 14 residues. Germline lookup yields CDR1 MNHEY and CDR2 SVGAGI. CDR3 sequence: CASRPGQYNEGQFF. The CDR3 DNA is TGTGCCAGCAGACCGGGACAGTACAATGAGGGGCAGTTCTTC.

The V call is TRBV28, the J call TRBJ2-5; D ambiguous. Germline V gene lookup returns CDR1 MDHEN and CDR2 SYDVKM. The CDR3 has 15 residues. V shed 2 bases and J shed 2 bases, with 12 bases lying between them. CDR3 sequence: CASSLGRSEQETQYF. The DNA for the CDR3 is TGTGCCAGCAGTTTAGGCCGCAGTGAACAAGAGACCCAGTACTTC. The complete variable domain, with remaining parts taken from reference TRBV28 and TRBJ2-5, reads DVKVTQSSRYLVKRTGEKVFLECVQDMDHENMFWYRQDPGLGLRLIYFSYDVKMKEKGDIPEGYSVSREKKERFSLILESASTNQTSMYLCASSLGRSEQETQYFGPGTRLLVL.